A single sample gave rise to the 9 T cell receptor beta chains below, sequenced in a study of Graves' ophthalmopathy and Graves' hyperthyroidism. Investigators amplified TCR beta CDR3 regions from RNA transcripts. A first-round RT-PCR used HTBI primers, followed by a second-round multiplex PCR. TCRdb reprocessed the multiplex PCR reads with MiXCR, giving one entry per CDR3 protein. Found here are 1 million to 1.3 million distinct CDR3 sequences, roughly 35% of them singletons; the top ten hold over 8.5%. The sample taken for sequencing was peripheral blood or thyroid tissue (not recorded which). The receptor source for this set is an adult man with Graves' hyperthyroidism.

The chain couples TRBV5-4 to TRBJ1-3; a possible D gene is TRBD1 (5 bases). Per germline, CDR1 SGHNT and CDR2 YYREEE (reference sequence). This CDR3 spans 13 amino acids. The V end lost 0 bases, the J end lost 6 bases, and 7 bases lay between the germline ends. The CDR3 coding sequence is TGTGCCAGCAGCTTGGACAGGCTAAACACCATATATTTT. Its protein product is CASSLDRLNTIYF.

Remarks on this clonotype: This CDR3 fails to terminate in the conserved phenylalanine or tryptophan, so it likely reflects a read error. It is unclear where the CDR3 begins or ends on the DNA, so no DNA is shown, and the CDR3 is as TCRdb lists it. The genes are TRBV15 and TRBJ2-2; TRBD2 is the table's D call, not checked against the DNA. Inclusive of both ends, the CDR3 amounts to 8 amino acids. The germline CDR1 and CDR2 sequences are LNHNV and YYDKDF (reference sequence). The chain's CDR3 is CATSRQRA.

This clonotype has a count of ten or more. The rearrangement links TRBV5-5 to TRBJ1-2, with D tentatively TRBD1 (6 bases). The length of the CDR3 is 13 residues. The germline V and J ends were trimmed by 5 bases and 8 bases, with 16 bases remaining between them. CDR1 is SGHKS and CDR2 is YYEKEE in the germline V gene (reference sequence). The CDR3 protein is CASSQQGMRGYTF. The CDR3 nucleotides are TGTGCCAGCAGTCAGCAGGGGATGCGGGGCTACACCTTC.

As for this clonotype: Since the CDR3 does not end with the conserved phenylalanine or tryptophan, this likely comes from a read error. It is unclear where the CDR3 begins or ends on the DNA, so no DNA is shown, and the CDR3 is as TCRdb lists it. This sequence joins TRBV24-1 and TRBJ1-1; TRBD1 was called by the table and not checked on the DNA. The CDR3 is 11 residues long, counting both termini. Germline lookup yields CDR1 KGHDR and CDR2 SFDVKD. The CDR3 reads CATSDDRDTHL.

The chain is built from TRBV28 and TRBJ1-5; D ambiguous. The CDR3 contains 13 residues. V dropped 3 bases and J dropped 7 bases, with 10 bases sitting between them. Germline CDR1 is MDHEN and CDR2 is SYDVKM. The CDR3, as DNA: TGTGCCAGCAGTTTTAGGGAACGCCAGCCCCAGCATTTT. Translating it yields CASSFRERQPQHF.

This clonotype was counted many times. The chain is built from TRBV10-3 and TRBJ1-2, with D unclear. Germline loops: CDR1 ENHRY, CDR2 SYGVKD. The CDR3 contains 12 residues. V was clipped by 1 base and J by 7 bases, with 7 bases between them. CDR3 in amino acids: CAISELTSGYTF. The CDR3 DNA reads as TGTGCCATCAGTGAGTTGACATCTGGCTACACCTTC.

The chain uses TRBV19 and TRBJ1-2; the D is unclear. V lost 10 bases to trimming and J lost 0 bases, with 12 bases between them. The CDR3 spans 13 residues. The V gene's germline CDR1 is LNHDA and CDR2 SQIVND (reference sequence). CDR3 sequence: CATSDLANYGYTF. For the CDR3, the DNA is TGTGCCACTTCGGACCTAGCTAACTATGGCTACACCTTC.

The V call is TRBV29-1, the J call TRBJ2-7; D remains unclear. V dropped 7 bases and J dropped 5 bases, with 6 bases sitting between them. The CDR3 runs to 9 residues. The germline gives CDR1 SQVTM, CDR2 ANQGSEA. DNA of the CDR3: TGCAGCGATCCCCACGAGCAGTACTTC. Amino acid sequence: CSDPHEQYF.

The chain couples TRBV7-6 to TRBJ2-7, with TRBD2 identical over 8 bases. CDR1 and CDR2 from the germline V gene are SGHVS and FNYEAQ. Trimming cost V 10 bases and J 2 bases; bases outside gene matches: 10. The CDR3 sequence is 14 residues long. The CDR3 nucleotides are TGTGCCACCGGGGGGGCGGGAAGACCCTACGAGCAGTACTTC. Protein: CATGGAGRPYEQYF.